These T cell receptor beta chains were read from a single sample in a study of a mutant IDH1 vaccine in newly diagnosed glioma. The antigens these receptors bind are not known. This table comes from immunoSEQ multiplex PCR, and its TCRdb copy is limited to in-frame clones, with some not included. The sample lists about 67,000 clones, under 85% occurring once. The source was PBMCs, collected from a glioma patient whose treatment included an IDH1 peptide vaccine. The source of these receptors is a man aged 25 to 45 with glioma. The CDR3 runs from the conserved cysteine through the conserved F or W. Fields, in order: clone size, V gene, J gene, D gene, CDR3 protein, CDR3 DNA. A D gene is named only where the DNA matches it firmly. Clone size appears in some rows only: once, few, many, or a class for an expanded clone.

>-|TRBV5-1|TRBJ2-5|TRBD2
CASSLRLAGEETQYF
TGCGCCAGCAGCTTAAGACTAGCGGGGGAAGAGACCCAGTACTTC
>-|TRBV5-1|TRBJ2-2|-
CASSLEGLVTGELFF
TGCGCCAGCAGCTTGGAGGGTCTTGTCACCGGGGAGCTGTTTTTT
>-|TRBV12-5|TRBJ2-7|-
CASGLEADEQYF
TGTGCTAGTGGTCTAGAAGCGGACGAGCAGTACTTC
>-|TRBV5-6|TRBJ2-2|-
CASSRTVNTGELFF
TGTGCCAGCAGCCGGACGGTTAACACCGGGGAGCTGTTTTTT
>once|TRBV10-3|TRBJ2-7|-
CAISARDTLYEQYF
TGTGCCATCAGTGCCAGGGACACCCTCTACGAGCAGTACTTC
>-|TRBV6-6|TRBJ2-7|-
CASSYSDTYEQYF
TGTGCCAGCAGTTACTCGGACACCTACGAGCAGTACTTC
>-|TRBV2|TRBJ2-7|TRBD1
CASSENRGLSQYF
TGTGCCAGCAGTGAAAACAGGGGGCTAAGTCAGTACTTC
>few|TRBV6-5|TRBJ1-1|TRBD1
CASSYWGQGQNTEAFF
TGTGCCAGCAGTTACTGGGGACAGGGGCAGAACACTGAAGCTTTCTTT
>-|TRBV10-2|TRBJ1-5|-
CASSEAGGNQPQHF
TGCGCCAGCAGTGAGGCAGGGGGCAATCAGCCCCAGCATTTT
>-|TRBV18|TRBJ2-7|-
CASSSRNSYEQYF
TGTGCCAGCTCAAGCCGAAACTCCTACGAGCAGTACTTC
>few|TRBV19|TRBJ1-5|-
CASTPRGTQPQHF
TGTGCCAGTACCCCCCGTGGTACGCAGCCCCAGCATTTT
>-|TRBV7-2|TRBJ2-1|TRBD2
CASSFGGGTNEQFF
TGTGCCAGCAGCTTTGGGGGGGGAACCAATGAGCAGTTCTTC
>-|TRBV10-2|TRBJ2-5|-
CASSLQPGIQETQYF
TGCGCCAGCAGTCTCCAACCCGGTATTCAAGAGACCCAGTACTTC
>-|TRBV13|TRBJ2-2|-
CASSLKPQQNTGELFF
TGTGCCAGCAGCTTAAAGCCTCAACAAAACACCGGGGAGCTGTTTTTT
>-|TRBV5-6|TRBJ1-6|-
CASSLGRNSPLHF
TGTGCCAGCAGCTTGGGCCGTAATTCACCCCTCCACTTT
>-|TRBV19|TRBJ2-3|-
CASSPRDRRGHTDTQYF
TGTGCCAGTAGTCCCAGAGACAGGAGGGGCCACACAGATACGCAGTATTTT
>-|TRBV10-3|TRBJ2-5|-
CAISEGNQETQYF
TGTGCCATCAGTGAGGGAAATCAAGAGACCCAGTACTTC
>-|TRBV7-9|TRBJ2-7|-
CASSDRDKYEQYF
TGTGCCAGCAGCGACCGGGACAAATACGAGCAGTACTTC
>few|TRBV9|TRBJ1-1|-
CASSVDRETEAFF
TGTGCCAGCAGCGTAGACAGGGAAACTGAAGCTTTCTTT
>-|TRBV5-4|TRBJ2-3|-
CASSRKSSTDTQYF
TGTGCCAGCAGCCGGAAATCTAGCACAGATACGCAGTATTTT
>-|TRBV10-3|TRBJ2-1|TRBD1
CAISGQGRSYNEQFF
TGTGCCATCAGTGGACAGGGGCGCTCCTACAATGAGCAGTTCTTC
>-|TRBV28|TRBJ2-1|TRBD1
CASSLGQGAGNEQFF
TGTGCCAGCAGTTTGGGACAGGGGGCGGGCAATGAGCAGTTCTTC
>-|TRBV7-9|TRBJ1-5|TRBD1
CASTSGTESNQPQHF
TGTGCCAGCACATCCGGGACAGAAAGCAATCAGCCCCAGCATTTT
>-|TRBV19|TRBJ1-2|TRBD1
CASSGQATSYGYTF
TGTGCCAGTAGCGGACAGGCAACCTCCTATGGCTACACCTTC
>-|TRBV30|TRBJ1-4|-
CAWRVFRGSTNEKLFF
TGTGCCTGGAGAGTATTCCGAGGGTCCACTAATGAAAAACTGTTTTTT
>-|TRBV2|TRBJ2-2|TRBD1
CASSGLRGIDTGELFF
TGTGCCAGCAGTGGCCTCAGGGGGATTGACACCGGGGAGCTGTTTTTT
>few|TRBV10-3|TRBJ1-1|TRBD1
CAISDFGQGNTEAFF
TGTGCCATCAGTGATTTCGGACAGGGGAACACTGAAGCTTTCTTT
>few|TRBV6-4|TRBJ2-1|TRBD2
CASSEAGGHNEQFF
TGTGCCAGCAGTGAAGCGGGGGGGCACAATGAGCAGTTCTTC
>-|TRBV15|TRBJ1-5|-
CATSRSGEGNQPQHF
TGTGCCACCAGCAGATCTGGGGAAGGCAATCAGCCCCAGCATTTT
>-|TRBV29-1|TRBJ2-3|TRBD2
CSVTAGGIADTQYF
TGCAGCGTGACAGCGGGGGGTATCGCAGATACGCAGTATTTT
>-|TRBV14|TRBJ2-2|-
CASSQKANTGELFF
TGTGCCAGCAGCCAAAAGGCGAACACCGGGGAGCTGTTTTTT
>once|TRBV10-1|TRBJ2-5|-
CASSDNAGYEKETQYF
TGCGCCAGCAGTGACAATGCTGGCTATGAAAAAGAGACCCAGTACTTC
>-|TRBV7-8|TRBJ2-1|TRBD1
CASSLSRGTYNEQFF
TGTGCCAGCAGCTTATCCAGGGGGACCTACAATGAGCAGTTCTTC
>-|TRBV10-3|TRBJ1-1|-
CAISEKMARTYGAFF
TGTGCCATCAGTGAGAAGATGGCCCGTACCTATGGAGCTTTCTTT
>-|TRBV27|TRBJ1-6|-
CASSWGDSPLHF
TGTGCCAGCAGTTGGGGGGATTCACCCCTCCACTTT
>-|TRBV11-1|TRBJ1-1|-
CASSPDRGEAFF
TGTGCCAGCAGTCCCGACCGCGGTGAAGCTTTCTTT
>-|TRBV6-1|TRBJ2-3|TRBD1
CASSLQGNTDTQYF
TGTGCCAGCAGCTTACAGGGGAACACAGATACGCAGTATTTT
>-|TRBV15|TRBJ2-2|TRBD1
CATSAEQGPGELFF
TGTGCCACCAGCGCGGAACAGGGGCCCGGGGAGCTGTTTTTT
>-|TRBV6-4|TRBJ2-3|TRBD2
CASSDVASGGTDTQYF
TGTGCCAGCAGTGACGTCGCTAGCGGGGGGACAGATACGCAGTATTTT
>-|TRBV19|TRBJ2-7|-
CASRGGTTDYEQYF
TGTGCCAGTAGGGGCGGGACAACCGACTACGAGCAGTACTTC
>-|TRBV7-8|TRBJ2-1|TRBD1
CASSRTSLPTRDRGTGEQFF
TGTGCCAGCAGCCGGACCTCCTTACCCACCCGGGACAGGGGGACGGGTGAGCAGTTCTTC
>-|TRBV27|TRBJ1-2|-
CASSPGTVRGYGYTF
TGTGCCAGCAGTCCCGGGACGGTCCGGGGGTATGGCTACACCTTC
>-|TRBV28|TRBJ1-5|-
CASSFAGNGQPQHF
TGTGCCAGCAGTTTCGCAGGGAACGGTCAGCCCCAGCATTTT
>-|TRBV29-1|TRBJ2-5|TRBD1
CSAQGQGHREQYF
TGCAGCGCCCAAGGACAGGGGCATCGGGAGCAGTACTTC
>-|TRBV4-1|TRBJ2-6|-
CASSQGLGQSGANVLTF
TGCGCCAGCAGCCAAGGCCTTGGCCAGTCTGGGGCCAACGTCCTGACTTTC
>-|TRBV7-9|TRBJ1-2|TRBD1
CASSWVETGLGYTF
TGTGCCAGCAGCTGGGTTGAGACAGGGCTAGGCTACACCTTC
>once|TRBV5-6|TRBJ2-5|TRBD2
CASTLPGLAGVETQYF
TGTGCCAGCACATTACCGGGACTAGCGGGGGTGGAGACCCAGTACTTC
>few|TRBV10-3|TRBJ1-1|-
CAISELQGGTAEAFF
TGTGCCATCAGTGAGTTGCAGGGAGGTACCGCTGAAGCTTTCTTT
>-|TRBV7-7|TRBJ2-7|-
CASSSTGEQYF
TGTGCCAGCAGCTCTACGGGCGAGCAGTACTTC
>-|TRBV29-1|TRBJ1-2|-
CSVEDLRSQKNYGYTF
TGCAGCGTTGAAGATCTCAGGTCACAGAAGAACTATGGCTACACCTTC
>-|TRBV19|TRBJ1-1|-
CASSIVGVSNTEAFF
TGTGCCAGTAGTATAGTTGGGGTGTCGAACACTGAAGCTTTCTTT
>-|TRBV5-1|TRBJ1-4|-
CASSLHSTEEKLFF
TGCGCCAGCAGCCTCCACTCCACCGAAGAAAAACTGTTTTTT
>-|TRBV5-1|TRBJ2-1|-
CASSAEQTYSYNEQFF
TGCGCCAGCAGCGCAGAACAGACATACTCCTACAATGAGCAGTTCTTC
>-|TRBV19|TRBJ1-2|-
CASTAVNYGYTF
TGTGCCAGTACCGCTGTTAACTATGGCTACACCTTC
>-|TRBV7-9|TRBJ1-1|-
CASSLGQVDEAFF
TGTGCCAGCAGCTTAGGACAGGTGGATGAAGCTTTCTTT
>-|TRBV10-1|TRBJ1-6|-
CASSSRQEGGSPLHF
TGCGCCAGCAGTTCCCGACAGGAAGGTGGTTCACCCCTCCACTTT
>few|TRBV18|TRBJ1-2|-
CASFEYGYTF
TGTGCCAGCTTCGAATATGGCTACACCTTC